This T cell receptor (beta chain) came from a study of shared clonotypes between healthy human individuals (dated by TCRdb to about 2020). At the level of the whole study: A few men and a couple of women, aged 18 to 49 years, made up the cohort. For each donor, three plates each were used for CD4 naive and CD4 memory, two plates were used for CD8 naive, and one plate was used for CD8 memory. To estimate repertoire size and how much clonotype sharing occurs between individuals, the study deeply sequenced the blood TCR repertoires of about 5 healthy adults. Different laboratories and diverse techniques were used to prepare libraries and sequence TCR repertoires, to increase sequencing depth and limit assay-specific biases. Between about 0.8 and 9 billion PBMCs per donor were obtained by leukapheresis.

The donors were healthy, HIV-negative adults who had no recently reported acute infections or vaccinations. All donors were Caucasian adults living in Nashville, Tennessee, USA. Magnetic negative selection was used to enrich CD4+ T cells, after which naive cells were positively selected on CD45RA and the negative fraction became the memory subset. Blood was obtained by leukapheresis, after which PBMCs were separated by Ficoll-Histopaque density gradient centrifugation and cryopreserved in liquid nitrogen vapor phase. Analytical flow cytometry was used to check the purity and quantity of every magnetically sorted T cell population. Each sorted fraction had its genomic DNA isolated and then quantified by UV absorbance on a Nanodrop 2000c. Points the paper makes about the study in general: Because the study included a small number of donors, the genetic and exposure-history diversity represented was limited. When a handful of donors were compared, the shared fraction of clonotypes was 5% to 6.5% for naive CD4, around 3.5% for naive CD8, roughly 2.3% for memory CD4, and 0.4% for memory CD8. Only blood was sampled, and tissue TCR repertoires likely differ from those in blood. Rarefaction of sorted-subset datasets indicated incomplete sequencing despite the large sequencing depth. Naive subsets generally had larger estimated clonotype richness than memory subsets did. Pairwise subsampling led to the expectation that sequencing depth would affect the degree of clonotype sharing among donors. Higher generation probabilities were observed for clonotypes shared by all four sorted-subset donors than for non-shared clonotypes.

Using the deep immunoSEQ assay, TCR CDR3 regions were amplified from genomic DNA by multiplex PCR. Genomic DNA extracted from each cell subset was distributed evenly over all wells of several immunoSEQ 96-well plates, and each plate served as one replicate. For sorted subsets, around 0.2 ug genomic DNA, equal to some 28,000 T cell genomes, was loaded into each replicate PCR. The purified libraries were quantified using a Qubit 3.0 fluorometer, sized with a Bioanalyzer 2100, and then quantified again using the KAPA Library Quantification kit. A separate single-read 150-cycle Illumina NextSeq 550 flow cell was used to sequence each immunoSEQ 96-well plate. Per the source publication's procedure: Because the immunoSEQ output included only junctional sequences and no quality scores, the filtering could not be the same as the filtering used for full-length reads. To assign V/J genes and CDR3, sequences were annotated against IMGT germline references using PyIR, a Python wrapper for IgBLAST v1.9. Reads with weak V/J assignments (E-value above 1e-6), missing CDR3, stop codons, out-of-frame junctions, or ambiguous translated residues were removed. V3J clonotypes were defined by identical inferred V gene, J gene, and CDR3 amino acid sequence. Percentage overlap between repertoires was calculated by dividing the number of shared unique clonotypes by the size of the smaller repertoire. Repertoire richness was assessed with RTK rarefaction, the Chao1 estimator, and Recon v2.1 estimates of unobserved clonotypes. OLGA was used to compute generation probabilities for all TCRbeta clonotypes that the gDNA method yielded from a few donors. Held by TCRdb, this immuneACCESS table contains in-frame sequences only and omits some clones. Under half of the omission traces to an unresolved V gene where checked; the cause of the rest is unknown. V and J calls and clone size follow that table, whereas D and trimming were derived from the DNA. In all, the sample holds about 1,500,000 clones, and 95% to 97% of those were seen once. The ten largest clones take up 1% to 1.5% of the sample.

About this clone: Its target antigen remains unknown. It has no much larger one-base neighbor in the sample; base qualities were not kept.

Here V drops 0 bases and J drops 1 base, and the junction holds 6 bases not matched to any gene. From cysteine to phenylalanine, the CDR3 is 16 amino acids long. Just CDR3 DNA is preserved here, 48 bases in frame from base 1. Reading the germline V gene gives CDR1 SGHRS and CDR2 YFSETQ. The specimen sequenced was naive CD4+ T cells sorted from blood. What the cell subset or site label conveys for this sample: CD45RA+ positively selected. Rearrangement joined TRBV5-1 to TRBJ2-5; 7 bases in the middle match TRBD1. This sequence originates from a man aged 25-40 years in good health. The CDR3 region has the sequence CASSLATGAFQETQYF. The nucleotides are TGCGCCAGCAGCTTGGCAACAGGGGCTTTCCAAGAGACCCAGTACTTC.